The sequence of this T cell receptor beta chain was determined in a study of glioma-infiltrating T cells after dendritic cell vaccination. Deletions cut 4 bases from V and 3 bases from J, with 10 bases between. The CDR3 runs to 15 residues. Germline CDR1 and CDR2: MNHEY and SMNVEV (reference sequence). The table came from immunoSEQ multiplex PCR; TCRdb's copy has only in-frame clones and leaves some out. The sample consists of 55,000 to 75,000 clones, around 85% of them appearing once. Time point noted: after dendritic cell vaccination, including at tumor progression/relapse. The sequence derives from a human donor with glioblastoma. J is TRBJ1-6 and V is TRBV27; TRBD1 might be the D (6 bases). This material consisted of blood, taken after dendritic cell vaccination. CDR3 nucleotide sequence: TGTGCCAGCAGTTCAGGGGCCTACTATAATTCACCCCTCCACTTT. Protein product: CASSSGAYYNSPLHF.